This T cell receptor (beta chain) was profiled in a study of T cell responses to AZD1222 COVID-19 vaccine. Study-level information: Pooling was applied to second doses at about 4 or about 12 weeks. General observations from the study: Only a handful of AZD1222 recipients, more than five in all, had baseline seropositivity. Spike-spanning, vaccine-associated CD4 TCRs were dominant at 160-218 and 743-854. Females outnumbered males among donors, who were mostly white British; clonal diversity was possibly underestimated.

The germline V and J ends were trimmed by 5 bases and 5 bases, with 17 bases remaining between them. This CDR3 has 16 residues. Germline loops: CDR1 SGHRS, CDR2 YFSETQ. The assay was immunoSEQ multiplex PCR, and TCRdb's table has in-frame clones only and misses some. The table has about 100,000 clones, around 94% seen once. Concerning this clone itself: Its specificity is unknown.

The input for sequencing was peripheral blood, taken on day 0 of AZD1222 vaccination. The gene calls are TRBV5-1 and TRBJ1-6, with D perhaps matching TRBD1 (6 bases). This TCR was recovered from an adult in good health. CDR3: CASSPRTAQDNSPLHF. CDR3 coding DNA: TGCGCCAGCAGTCCTAGGACAGCTCAAGATAATTCACCCCTCCACTTT.